The 29 T cell receptor beta chains presented below share a single source sample, sequenced in a study of early T cells in non-severe SARS-CoV-2 infection. Each CDR3 protein is one row after TCRdb ran MiXCR on the 5' RACE reads. Of 55,000 to 80,000 distinct CDR3 sequences listed, more than 9% are singletons. The sample taken for sequencing was whole blood. All receptors come from an adult who was a healthcare worker with PCR-confirmed SARS-CoV-2 infection or an uninfected control (not recorded which).

This clonotype was recorded many times. The chain uses TRBV2 and TRBJ2-1; TRBD2 is a possible D gene (6 bases). The germline CDR1 and CDR2 sequences are SNHLY and FYNNEI. This CDR3 contains 14 residues. V was shortened by 7 bases and J by 10 bases, with 20 bases between the two germline ends. The chain's CDR3 is CASTSGPSPDEQFF. CDR3 sequence (DNA): TGTGCCAGCACAAGCGGGCCGAGCCCCGACGAGCAGTTCTTC.

This clonotype was detected many times. The J gene is TRBJ2-5, the V gene TRBV10-2; 10 bases are shared with TRBD2. V dropped 3 bases and J dropped 5; count of bases not matched to a gene: 6. The germline V gene encodes CDR1 WSHSY and CDR2 SAAADI. The CDR3 spans 15 residues. The CDR3 loop is CASSEEREGLETQYF. Here the CDR3 DNA reads TGCGCCAGCAGTGAAGAGCGGGAGGGCCTCGAGACCCAGTACTTC.

This clonotype was detected a few times. The chain uses TRBV6-5 and TRBJ1-1; the D is unclear. Germline V lookup: CDR1 MNHEY, CDR2 SVGAGI. This CDR3 contains 14 residues. V lost 0 bases, J lost 7 bases, and 12 bases lay in between. The CDR3 DNA is TGTGCCAGCAGTTACTCGCTGGGTCAGGATGAAGCTTTCTTT. This translates into CASSYSLGQDEAFF.

This clonotype was detected many times. The chain employs TRBV6-7 and TRBJ1-5; D call uncertain. TRBV6-7 is treated as an ORF (open reading frame) with a function not yet certain. Trimming pared 7 bases from V and 1 base from J, leaving 35 bases between. The length of the CDR3 is 22 residues. The CDR3 nucleotides read TGTGCCAGCACCGAACCGGGGTCAAATTTAACTTGGGTGTCGGCGAGCAATCAGCCCCAGCATTTT. As protein: CASTEPGSNLTWVSASNQPQHF.

The rearrangement uses TRBV7-8 and TRBJ2-3, with 9 bases identical to TRBD1. The CDR3 sequence is 15 residues long. Per germline, CDR1 SGHVS and CDR2 FQNEAQ. Trimming at V came to 8 bases and at J to 6 bases, leaving 12 bases not matched to a gene. CDR3 region: CASRIYRGRSDTQYF. The CDR3 DNA sequence: TGTGCCAGCCGTATTTACAGGGGGCGAAGTGATACGCAGTATTTT.

A few counts support this clonotype. The V call is TRBV9, the J call TRBJ1-2; D is unclear. CDR3 length: 14 residues. The V end lost 6 bases, the J end lost 4 bases, and 16 bases lay between the germline ends. The germline V gene has CDR1 SGDLS and CDR2 YYNGEE. As DNA, the CDR3 is TGTGCCAGCACTACAGTTGCAAGATCCTATGGCTACACCTTC. This sequence encodes CASTTVARSYGYTF.

The rearrangement joins TRBV11-2 to TRBJ1-6; weak D call: TRBD1 (5 bases). V was pared by 2 bases and J by 5 bases, with 10 bases between. CDR1 is SGHAT, CDR2 FQNNGV, per germline. This CDR3 is 15 amino acids long. CDR3 in DNA: TGTGCCAGCAGCTTATCAGGGATCCATAATTCACCCCTCCACTTT. Its translation: CASSLSGIHNSPLHF.

At least ten counts were recorded for this clonotype. V and J are TRBV2 and TRBJ1-4, with D tentatively TRBD1 (6 bases). The CDR3 length is 14 residues. The germline CDR1 and CDR2 sequences are SNHLY and FYNNEI. Trimming took 5 bases from V and 5 from J, leaving 12 bases between them. DNA of the CDR3: TGTGCCAGCAGTCCGACAGGCCTAAATGAAAAACTGTTTTTT. Amino acid sequence: CASSPTGLNEKLFF.

In this sample, this clonotype turned up once. The gene calls are TRBV29-1 and TRBJ1-4; 7 bases match TRBD1. The CDR3 spans 11 residues. Germline CDR1 and CDR2: SQVTM and ANQGSEA. Trimming at V came to 3 bases and at J to 9 bases, leaving 1 base not matched to a gene. This CDR3 reads CSVERGQKLFF. The CDR3 region has the DNA TGCAGCGTTGAGAGGGGGCAAAAACTGTTTTTT.

V and J are TRBV2 and TRBJ2-2; TRBD1 matches at 7 bases. The CDR3 covers 15 residues. Germline V gene lookup returns CDR1 SNHLY and CDR2 FYNNEI. The J segment lost 5 bases and the V segment lost 6 bases, leaving 9 bases of the junction unmatched. The DNA for the CDR3 is TGTGCCAGCAGCCCCGGACAGGTTAAGACCGGGGAGCTGTTTTTT. Its protein is CASSPGQVKTGELFF.

This clonotype was detected only a few times. V is TRBV29-1 and J is TRBJ2-7; D possibly corresponds to TRBD2 (5 bases). Deletions cut 4 bases from V and 2 bases from J, with 15 bases between. The germline V gene encodes CDR1 SQVTM and CDR2 ANQGSEA. The CDR3 loop spans 14 amino acids. The CDR3: CSVGGSEGPYEQYF. Written as DNA, the CDR3 is TGCAGCGTTGGAGGTAGCGAGGGTCCCTACGAGCAGTACTTC.

On this clonotype: This may be a read error, as it is one base from a much larger clone. The chain couples TRBV12-3 or TRBV12-4 to TRBJ2-3; D is unclear. The CDR3 covers 13 residues. CDR3: CDSSPSQTDTQYF. In nucleotides, the CDR3 is TGTGACAGCTCCCCCTCCCAGACAGATACGCAGTATTTT.

CDR3 loop: CASSAQTGPENTIYF. CDR3 bases: TGCGCCAGCAGTGCACAGACAGGGCCTGAAAACACCATATATTTT. This sequence joins TRBV10-2 and TRBJ1-3, with 7 nucleotides matching TRBD1. V gave up 4 bases and J gave up 6 bases; unmatched junction bases: 9. In germline, CDR1 is WSHSY, CDR2 SAAADI. This CDR3 region has 15 residues.

There are a few counts of this clonotype. V and J are TRBV5-1 and TRBJ2-2; TRBD1 matches 8 bases. Germline V gene data show CDR1 as SGHRS and CDR2 as YFSETQ. V dropped 4 bases and J dropped 1; count of bases not matched to a gene: 15. The CDR3 spans 19 residues. CDR3 protein: CASSPVASSGTGNTGELFF. The CDR3, as DNA: TGCGCCAGCAGCCCTGTTGCATCCTCCGGGACAGGGAACACCGGGGAGCTGTTTTTT. The variable domain in full, with the rest retrieved from reference TRBV5-1 and TRBJ2-2, is KAGVTQTPRYLIKTRGQQVTLSCSPISGHRSVSWYQQTPGQGLQFLFEYFSETQRNKGNFPGRFSGRQFSNSRSEMNVSTLELGDSALYLCASSPVASSGTGNTGELFFGEGSRLTVL.

The sample holds many counts of this clonotype. The chain uses TRBV6-5 and TRBJ2-5; D may match TRBD1 or TRBD2 (6 bases each). Trimming shortened V by 5 bases and J by 4 bases, and 20 bases separated the two germline ends. CDR1 is MNHEY, CDR2 SVGAGI, per germline. The CDR3 covers 16 residues. The CDR3 coding sequence is TGTGCCAGCAGTGTACAACAGGGAGGCTCGGGAGAGACCCAGTACTTC. Translating gives CASSVQQGGSGETQYF.

This clonotype was recorded many times. V is TRBV9 and J is TRBJ1-5; D possibly corresponds to TRBD1 (5 bases). Trimming shortened V by 2 bases and J by 7 bases, and 25 bases separated the two germline ends. The CDR3 runs to 18 residues. In germline, CDR1 is SGDLS, CDR2 YYNGEE. The CDR3 is CASSVQLMGPLGRQPQHF. The CDR3, as DNA: TGTGCCAGCAGCGTCCAATTGATGGGGCCTCTGGGGAGGCAGCCCCAGCATTTT.

This clonotype came up many times. The CDR3, as DNA: TGTGCCACCAGTGATCGGGAGGGGAACAACTATGGCTACACCTTC. Translated: CATSDREGNNYGYTF. V and J are TRBV24-1 and TRBJ1-2, with a possible D match to TRBD1 (5 bases). Germline assignment: CDR1 KGHDR and CDR2 SFDVKD. The ends were cut back, 3 bases at V and 2 bases at J, with 12 bases in the middle. CDR3 length: 15 amino acids.

The chain carries TRBV6-5 and TRBJ2-5; D remains ambiguous. V lost 7 bases and J lost 4, with 7 bases in between. CDR3 length: 11 amino acids. Germline values: CDR1 MNHEY, CDR2 SVGAGI. The CDR3 loop is CASTQGETQYF. The CDR3 bases are TGTGCCAGCACCCAAGGAGAGACCCAGTACTTC.

The chain has TRBV2 and TRBJ2-3; D may be TRBD1 (5 bases). The V end was cut by 2 bases, the J end by 7 bases, with 19 bases between. The V gene's germline CDR1 is SNHLY and CDR2 FYNNEI. This CDR3 has 16 residues. This CDR3 is CASSEPSGQEINTQYF. The CDR3 DNA reads as TGTGCCAGCAGTGAACCATCAGGGCAGGAGATTAATACGCAGTATTTT.

The CDR3 loop reads CASRLGTTDTQYF. The CDR3 coding sequence is TGTGCCAGCAGACTAGGGACCACAGATACGCAGTATTTT. The chain joins TRBV12-3 or TRBV12-4 to TRBJ2-3; D is perhaps TRBD1 or TRBD2 (5 bases each). The CDR3 consists of 13 residues. The ends were cut back, 6 bases at V and 2 bases at J, with 9 bases in the middle.

This clonotype has a handful of counts. The V and J genes are TRBV6-2 or TRBV6-3 and TRBJ1-5; unclear D gene. The CDR3 consists of 15 residues. Looked up from germline, CDR1 is MNHEY and CDR2 is SVGEGT. The V and J ends lost 0 bases and 3 bases respectively, with 9 bases between them. The CDR3 DNA reads TGTGCCAGCAGTTACTCGAGGCCGCACAATCAGCCCCAGCATTTT. It codes for CASSYSRPHNQPQHF.

This clonotype was seen a handful of times. The chain recombines TRBV6-5 with TRBJ2-1; D gene uncertain. CDR3 size: 14 residues. Trimming shortened V by 8 bases and J by 4 bases, and 15 bases separated the two germline ends. CDR1 is MNHEY, CDR2 SVGAGI, per germline. The CDR3 DNA reads as TGTGCCAGCGACCCCAAGGGCACATACAATGAGCAGTTCTTC. Translated: CASDPKGTYNEQFF.

Many counts were recorded for this clonotype. The V call is TRBV18, the J call TRBJ1-1; no clear D gene. V was shortened by 2 bases and J by 2 bases, with 9 bases between the two germline ends. Per germline, CDR1 KGHSH and CDR2 LQKENI. The CDR3 length is 14 residues. The CDR3 coding sequence is TGTGCCAGCTCACCAAGAGGAGCCAACACTGAAGCTTTCTTT. Its translation is CASSPRGANTEAFF.

This clonotype was recorded many times. V usage is TRBV18 and J usage is TRBJ1-1; D might be TRBD1 (5 bases). This CDR3 region has 15 residues. Germline CDR1 KGHSH, CDR2 LQKENI. V was pared by 2 bases and J by 0 bases, with 10 bases between. The CDR3 sequence is CASSPFQGMNTEAFF. CDR3 DNA: TGTGCCAGCTCACCATTTCAGGGCATGAACACTGAAGCTTTCTTT.

The chain carries TRBV12-5 and TRBJ2-2, with D possibly being TRBD1 (6 bases). Germline loops: CDR1 LGHNT, CDR2 FRNRAP. Trimming stripped 1 base from V and 1 base from J, with 13 bases between. This CDR3 is 17 amino acids long. The CDR3 nucleotides read TGTGCTAGTGGTTTGGGGACCGGGACACTGAACACCGGGGAGCTGTTTTTT. It yields the protein CASGLGTGTLNTGELFF.

The J gene is TRBJ2-3, the V gene TRBV20-1; D unclear. Germline CDR1 DFQATT, CDR2 SNEGSKA (reference sequence). This CDR3 has 13 amino acids. V lost 3 bases, J lost 10 bases, and 17 bases lay in between. This chain's CDR3 is CSASAIGPYAQYF. In DNA form, the CDR3 reads TGCAGTGCTAGTGCTATAGGTCCATACGCGCAGTATTTT.

The chain has TRBV7-2 and TRBJ2-1; 8 nucleotides line up with TRBD2. The CDR3 covers 12 residues. Per germline, CDR1 SGHTA and CDR2 FQGNSA. Unmatched junction bases numbered 8, after V lost 5 bases and J lost 14 bases. The DNA for the CDR3 is TGTGCCAGCAGCCTACCGGGGGGGCCGGAGTTCTTC. Translated, it gives CASSLPGGPEFF.

This clonotype was counted ten times or more. V usage is TRBV7-2 and J usage is TRBJ2-1; the D gene is possibly TRBD2 (6 bases). The CDR3 covers 14 residues. V dropped 1 base and J dropped 7 bases, with 11 bases sitting between them. Germline CDR1 and CDR2: SGHTA and FQGNSA. The CDR3 loop is CASSLVSGVNEQFF. Here the CDR3 DNA reads TGTGCCAGCAGCTTAGTGTCGGGAGTTAATGAGCAGTTCTTC.

In this sample, this clonotype turned up a few times. This sequence joins TRBV6-1 and TRBJ2-7; D is perhaps TRBD2 (5 bases). The length of the CDR3 is 14 residues. V lost 4 bases to trimming and J lost 2 bases, with 12 bases between them. Germline values: CDR1 MNHNS, CDR2 SASEGT. This chain's CDR3 is CASSAEGDAYEQYF. DNA of the CDR3: TGTGCCAGCAGTGCTGAGGGTGATGCCTACGAGCAGTACTTC.